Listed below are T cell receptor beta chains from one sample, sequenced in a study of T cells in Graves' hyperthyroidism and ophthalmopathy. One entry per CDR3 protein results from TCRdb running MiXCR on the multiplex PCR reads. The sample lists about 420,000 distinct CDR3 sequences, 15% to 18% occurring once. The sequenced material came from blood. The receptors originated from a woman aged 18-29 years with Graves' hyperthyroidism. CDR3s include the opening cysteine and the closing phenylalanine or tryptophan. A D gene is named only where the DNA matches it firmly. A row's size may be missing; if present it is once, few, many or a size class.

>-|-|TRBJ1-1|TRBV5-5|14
CASSKGPTHTEAFF
TGTGCCAGTAGTAAGGGACCTACTCACACTGAAGCTTTCTTT
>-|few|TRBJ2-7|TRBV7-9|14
CASSLGTAFYEQYF
TGTGCCAGCAGCTTAGGGACAGCCTTCTACGAGCAGTACTTC
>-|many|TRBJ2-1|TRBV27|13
CASSLYSREEQFF
TGTGCCAGCAGTTTATATTCCCGGGAGGAGCAGTTCTTC
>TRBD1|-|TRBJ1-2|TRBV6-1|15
CASSWLQGDLEGYTF
TGTGCCAGCAGCTGGCTTCAGGGGGACCTGGAAGGCTACACCTTC
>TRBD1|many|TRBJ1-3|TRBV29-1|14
CSAKRGTGGNTIYF
TGCAGCGCCAAACGCGGGACAGGGGGAAACACCATATATTTT
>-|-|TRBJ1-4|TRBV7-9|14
CASSLEGFHEKLFF
TGTGCCAGCAGCTTGGAAGGCTTTCATGAAAAACTGTTTTTT
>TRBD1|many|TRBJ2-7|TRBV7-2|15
CASSRTGTESYEQYF
TGTGCCAGCAGCCGAACCGGGACAGAATCCTACGAGCAGTACTTC
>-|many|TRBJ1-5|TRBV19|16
CASSPSFWGTNQPQHF
TGTGCCAGTAGTCCCAGTTTCTGGGGGACGAATCAGCCCCAGCATTTT
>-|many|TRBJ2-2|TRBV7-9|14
CASSHGLVTGELFF
TGTGCCAGCAGCCACGGACTCGTCACCGGGGAGCTGTTTTTT
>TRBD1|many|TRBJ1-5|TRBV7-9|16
CASSSAGQVYNQPQHF
TGTGCCAGCAGCTCCGCGGGACAGGTCTACAATCAGCCCCAGCATTTT
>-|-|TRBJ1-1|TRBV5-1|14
CASIGDRLRGEAFF
TGCGCCAGCATCGGAGACAGATTGAGAGGTGAAGCTTTCTTT
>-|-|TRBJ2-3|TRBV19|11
CASSIRDTQYF
TGTGCCAGTAGTATTCGAGATACGCAGTATTTT
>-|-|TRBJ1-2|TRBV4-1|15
CASSQVDSANYGYTF
TGCGCCAGCAGCCAAGTCGACAGTGCTAACTATGGCTACACCTTC
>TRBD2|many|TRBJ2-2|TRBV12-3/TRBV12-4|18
CASRPQGGGLAGSGELFF
TGTGCCAGCAGGCCCCAGGGAGGAGGACTAGCGGGTTCCGGGGAGCTGTTTTTT
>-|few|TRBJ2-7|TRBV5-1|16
CASSPRPGASSYEQYF
TGCGCCAGCAGCCCCCGCCCTGGGGCAAGCTCCTACGAGCAGTACTTC
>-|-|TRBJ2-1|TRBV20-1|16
CSAPTARLFNLREQFF
TGCAGTGCACCCACTGCGCGGCTATTTAATTTACGGGAGCAGTTCTTC
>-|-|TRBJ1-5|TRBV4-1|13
CASSQVGDQPQHF
TGCGCCAGCAGCCAAGTGGGGGATCAGCCCCAGCATTTT
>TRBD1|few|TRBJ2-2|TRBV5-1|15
CASRDDRADTGELFF
TGCGCCAGCCGAGACGACAGGGCGGACACCGGGGAGCTGTTTTTT
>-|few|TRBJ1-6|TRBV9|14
CASSPGWGVSPLHF
TGTGCCAGCAGCCCCGGATGGGGTGTTTCACCCCTCCACTTT
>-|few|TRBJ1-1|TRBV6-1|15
CASRRQGGVNTEAFF
TGTGCCAGCAGGCGGCAGGGAGGGGTGAACACTGAAGCTTTCTTT
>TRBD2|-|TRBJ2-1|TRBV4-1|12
CASSRGGGEQFF
TGCGCCAGCAGCCGCGGGGGGGGTGAGCAGTTCTTC
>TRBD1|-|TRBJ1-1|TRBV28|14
CASSLGGTITEAFF
TGTGCCAGCAGTCTAGGGGGCACAATCACTGAAGCTTTCTTT
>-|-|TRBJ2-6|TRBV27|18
CASSLGQGLPSGANVLTF
TGTGCCAGCAGTTTAGGGCAGGGCCTTCCGTCTGGGGCCAACGTCCTGACTTTC
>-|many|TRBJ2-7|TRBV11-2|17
CASSLGFIAGTTYEQYF
TGTGCCAGCAGCTTAGGATTTATAGCAGGGACCACCTACGAGCAGTACTTC
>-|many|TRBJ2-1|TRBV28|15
CASSLSPATGFQQFF
TGTGCCAGCAGTTTATCACCCGCAACAGGGTTTCAGCAGTTCTTC
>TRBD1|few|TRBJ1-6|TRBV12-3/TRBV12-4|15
CASNPGGFHNSPLHF
TGTGCCAGCAATCCAGGGGGCTTCCATAATTCACCCCTCCACTTT
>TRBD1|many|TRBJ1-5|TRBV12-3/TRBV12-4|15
CASSRDSGSNQPQHF
TGTGCCAGCAGCCGGGACAGTGGAAGCAATCAGCCCCAGCATTTT
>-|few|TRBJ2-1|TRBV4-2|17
CASTPEGGGSSYNEQFF
TGTGCCAGCACCCCCGAAGGGGGGGGATCCTCCTACAATGAGCAGTTCTTC
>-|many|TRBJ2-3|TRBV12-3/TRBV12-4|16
CASSGLGARRTDTQYF
TGTGCCAGCAGCGGACTGGGGGCGCGACGCACAGATACGCAGTATTTT
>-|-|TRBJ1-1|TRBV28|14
CASRGPTRGTEAFF
TGTGCCAGCAGGGGTCCGACCAGGGGCACTGAAGCTTTCTTT
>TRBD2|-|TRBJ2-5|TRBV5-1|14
CASSSGGLVETQYF
TGCGCCAGCAGCTCGGGGGGATTGGTTGAGACCCAGTACTTC
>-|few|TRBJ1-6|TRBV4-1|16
CASSPISGLSIAPLHF
TGCGCCAGCAGCCCAATCTCTGGACTATCGATCGCACCCCTCCACTTT
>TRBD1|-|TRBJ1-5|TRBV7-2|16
CASSLTAGTGNQPQHF
TGTGCCAGCAGCTTAACGGCCGGGACAGGGAACCAGCCCCAGCATTTT
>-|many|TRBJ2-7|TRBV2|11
CASSPFHEQYF
TGTGCCAGCAGCCCATTCCACGAGCAGTACTTC
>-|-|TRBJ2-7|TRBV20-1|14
CSARDRDNLYEQYF
TGCAGTGCTAGAGACCGGGACAACCTCTACGAGCAGTACTTC
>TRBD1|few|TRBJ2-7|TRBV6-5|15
CASSYRTGSSYEQYF
TGTGCCAGCAGTTACCGGACAGGGAGCTCCTACGAGCAGTACTTC
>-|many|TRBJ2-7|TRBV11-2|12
CASSSGSYEQYF
TGTGCCAGCAGCTCCGGGTCCTACGAGCAGTACTTC
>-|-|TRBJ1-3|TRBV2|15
CASSESGPTGNTIYF
TGTGCCAGCAGTGAATCTGGGCCCACTGGAAACACCATATATTTT
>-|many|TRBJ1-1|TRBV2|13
CASSSRADTEAFF
TGTGCCAGCAGCTCAAGGGCGGACACTGAAGCTTTCTTT
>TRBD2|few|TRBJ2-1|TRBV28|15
CASSPGLAPCNEQFF
TGTGCCAGCAGCCCAGGACTAGCGCCATGCAATGAGCAGTTCTTC
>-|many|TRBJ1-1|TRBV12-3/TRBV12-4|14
CASSLSVPGTEAFF
TGTGCCAGCAGTTTAAGCGTACCGGGTACTGAAGCTTTCTTT
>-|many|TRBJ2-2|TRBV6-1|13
CASTHDTTGELFF
TGTGCCAGCACCCATGACACCACCGGGGAGCTGTTTTTT
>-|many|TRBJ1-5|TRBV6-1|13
CASSEGINQPQHF
TGTGCCAGCAGTGAAGGCATTAATCAGCCCCAGCATTTT
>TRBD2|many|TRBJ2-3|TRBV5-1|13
CATAGESTDTQYF
TGCGCCACCGCGGGGGAGAGCACAGATACGCAGTATTTT
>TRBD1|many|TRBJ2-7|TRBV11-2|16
CASSAWRNRGSYEQYF
TGTGCCAGCAGCGCGTGGCGAAACAGGGGATCCTACGAGCAGTACTTC
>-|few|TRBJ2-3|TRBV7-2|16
CASSLGGLFGTDTQYF
TGTGCCAGCAGCTTAGGCGGATTGTTTGGTACAGATACGCAGTATTTT
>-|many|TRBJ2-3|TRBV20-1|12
CSARTAIDTQYF
TGCAGTGCTAGAACTGCGATAGATACGCAGTATTTT
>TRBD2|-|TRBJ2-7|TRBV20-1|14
CSASGSGGAYEQYF
TGCAGTGCTAGTGGTAGCGGGGGGGCCTACGAGCAGTACTTC
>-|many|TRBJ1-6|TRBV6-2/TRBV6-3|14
CASRGNSYNSPLHF
TGTGCCAGCAGGGGAAACTCCTATAATTCACCCCTCCACTTT
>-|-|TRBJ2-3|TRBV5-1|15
CASSFQGISTDTQYF
TGCGCCAGCAGCTTTCAGGGAATTAGCACAGATACGCAGTATTTT
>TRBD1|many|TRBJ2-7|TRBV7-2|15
CASSTPGQGAREQYF
TGTGCCAGCAGCACACCGGGACAGGGGGCTCGGGAGCAGTACTTC
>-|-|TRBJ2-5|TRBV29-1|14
CSVGRSVFQETQYF
TGCAGCGTTGGGCGGTCTGTCTTCCAAGAGACCCAGTACTTC
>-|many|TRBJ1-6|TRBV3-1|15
CASSQVRSGLMPLHF
TGTGCCAGCAGCCAAGTGCGTAGTGGACTCATGCCCCTCCACTTT
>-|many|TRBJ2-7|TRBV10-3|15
CAISESTRLLYEQYF
TGTGCCATCAGTGAGTCGACTCGTCTACTATACGAGCAGTACTTC
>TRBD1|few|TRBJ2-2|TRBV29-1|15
CSVAKTGANTGELFF
TGCAGCGTCGCCAAGACAGGGGCGAACACCGGGGAGCTGTTTTTT
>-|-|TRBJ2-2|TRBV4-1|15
CASSQPWERTGELFF
TGCGCCAGCAGCCAGCCCTGGGAAAGAACCGGGGAGCTGTTTTTT
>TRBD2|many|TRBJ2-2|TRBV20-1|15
CSARANGREFGELFF
TGCAGTGCTAGAGCCAACGGGCGGGAGTTCGGGGAGCTGTTTTTT